One sample yielded the 11 T cell receptor beta chains listed below, sequenced in a study of T cell responses to AZD1222 COVID-19 vaccine. Using immunoSEQ multiplex PCR, the repertoire was profiled, and TCRdb retains in-frame clones only, with some absent. The sample includes about 140,000 clones, 85% to 95% seen only once; the top ten take roughly 3.5%. Here the sequenced sample was peripheral blood, taken 28 days after the second AZD1222 dose. The receptors were sampled from an adult who received the AZD1222 COVID-19 vaccine.

The chain carries TRBV19 and TRBJ2-7; the D gene is possibly TRBD1 (6 bases). CDR3 length: 17 amino acids. The germline CDR1 and CDR2 sequences are LNHDA and SQIVND (reference sequence). With 4 bases removed from V and 8 bases from J, the gap between germline ends came to 27 bases. CDR3 sequence reads: CASSTPNRGSPSGQQYF. The CDR3 bases are TGTGCCAGTAGTACCCCGAATAGGGGGTCCCCGTCCGGCCAGCAGTACTTC.

The CDR3 region has the DNA TGTGCCAGTATGAACAGGGGAGGAGGAAACACCATATATTTT. It encodes CASMNRGGGNTIYF. The chain employs TRBV19 and TRBJ1-3; 7 nucleotides align to TRBD1. The V gene end was trimmed by 7 bases and the J gene end by 4 bases; junction bases not matched to a gene: 7. Germline V gene data show CDR1 as LNHDA and CDR2 as SQIVND (reference sequence). CDR3 length: 14 amino acids.

The V gene is TRBV29-1, the J gene TRBJ1-2; the D is unclear. This CDR3 spans 12 amino acids. Germline lookup yields CDR1 SQVTM and CDR2 ANQGSEA. Between the trimmed V and J ends, which lost 1 base and 6 bases, there was a span of 9 bases. CDR3 loop: CSVEGGGHGYTF. The CDR3 DNA reads as TGCAGCGTTGAAGGAGGAGGCCATGGCTACACCTTC. Using reference TRBV29-1 and TRBJ1-2 for the parts outside the CDR3, the full variable domain is SAVISQKPSRDICQRGTSLTIQCQVDSQVTMMFWYRQQPGQSLTLIATANQGSEATYESGFVIDKFPISRPNLTFSTLTVSNMSPEDSSIYLCSVEGGGHGYTFGSGTRLTVV.

In DNA, the CDR3 is TGTGCCAGCAGTGAAAGACTAGCGGGAGATAAGTACGAGCAGTACTTC. Translated: CASSERLAGDKYEQYF. The V gene is TRBV2, the J gene TRBJ2-7; TRBD2 matches at 12 bases. Looked up from germline, CDR1 is SNHLY and CDR2 is FYNNEI. J gave up 4 bases and V 2 bases, and 6 bases lay outside the gene matches. This CDR3 spans 16 amino acids.

The chain carries TRBV7-2 and TRBJ2-5, with 9 bases identical to TRBD1. CDR1 and CDR2 from the germline V gene are SGHTA and FQGNSA. J gave up 4 bases and V 5 bases, and 8 bases lay outside the gene matches. This CDR3 contains 15 residues. The CDR3 DNA reads TGTGCCAGCAGCCTATGGGACAGGGAGGTAGAGACCCAGTACTTC. Protein product: CASSLWDREVETQYF.

The chain combines TRBV13 with TRBJ2-1; TRBD1 matches at 11 bases. Losses at the gene ends were 4 bases for V and 6 bases for J; bases not matched to a gene: 14. This CDR3 region has 18 residues. Germline loops: CDR1 PRHDT, CDR2 FYEKMQ (reference sequence). The CDR3: CASSSGQGADGSGNEQFF. Here the CDR3 DNA reads TGTGCCAGCAGCTCAGGACAGGGGGCGGATGGTTCGGGCAATGAGCAGTTCTTC.

The chain is built from TRBV18 and TRBJ2-1; D gene uncertain. The CDR3 covers 17 residues. CDR1 is KGHSH, CDR2 LQKENI, per germline. Trimming cost V 0 bases and J 1 base, with 13 bases left between them. The CDR3 reads CASSPPSGPQSYNEQFF. The CDR3 region has the DNA TGTGCCAGCTCACCACCGTCCGGGCCGCAGTCCTACAATGAGCAGTTCTTC.

J is TRBJ1-5 and V is TRBV6-8, with TRBD1 matching 8 bases. This CDR3 is built from 17 residues. The V gene end was trimmed by 5 bases and the J gene end by 0 bases; junction bases not matched to a gene: 9. CDR1 and CDR2 from the germline V gene are MNHGY and SAAAGT. CDR3 loop: CASSPKTGDPSNQPQHF. CDR3 sequence (DNA): TGTGCCAGCAGTCCTAAGACAGGGGACCCTAGCAATCAGCCCCAGCATTTT.

This clone was observed once. V gene TRBV29-1 combines with J gene TRBJ1-2; 10 positions agree with TRBD1. V was pared by 6 bases and J by 9 bases, with 10 bases of the junction left unmatched. The length of the CDR3 is 13 residues. Germline V gene data show CDR1 as SQVTM and CDR2 as ANQGSEA. The CDR3 DNA sequence: TGCAGCGTCGGGGACAGGGGAGGCAATAGCTACACCTTC. This encodes CSVGDRGGNSYTF.

The chain is built from TRBV9 and TRBJ2-2, with D perhaps given as TRBD1 or TRBD2 (5 bases each). V lost 4 bases to trimming and J lost 8 bases, with 15 bases between them. The length of the CDR3 is 14 residues. Per the germline V gene, CDR1 is SGDLS and CDR2 is YYNGEE. As DNA, the CDR3 is TGTGCCAGCAGCCCCGGGACCGCGGCGGGGGAGCTGTTTTTT. This codes for CASSPGTAAGELFF. The full variable domain, completed using reference TRBV9 and TRBJ2-2, is DSGVTQTPKHLITATGQRVTLRCSPRSGDLSVYWYQQSLDQGLQFLIQYYNGEERAKGNILERFSAQQFPDLHSELNLSSLELGDSALYFCASSPGTAAGELFFGEGSRLTVL.

The J gene is TRBJ2-1, the V gene TRBV19; D is ambiguous. Trimming took 9 bases from V and 5 from J, leaving 8 bases between them. The length of the CDR3 is 11 residues. Germline V CDR1 and CDR2: LNHDA, SQIVND (reference sequence). The DNA of the CDR3 is TGTGCCAGCCGTTCGAACAATGAGCAGTTCTTC. Its protein product is CASRSNNEQFF.